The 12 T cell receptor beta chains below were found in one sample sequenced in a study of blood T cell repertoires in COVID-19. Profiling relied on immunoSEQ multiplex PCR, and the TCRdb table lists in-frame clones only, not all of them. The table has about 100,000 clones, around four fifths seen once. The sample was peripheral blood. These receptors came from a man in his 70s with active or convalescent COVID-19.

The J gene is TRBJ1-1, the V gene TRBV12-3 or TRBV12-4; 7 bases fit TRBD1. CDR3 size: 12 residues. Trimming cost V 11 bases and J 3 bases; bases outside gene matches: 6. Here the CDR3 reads CAVGGVDTEAFF. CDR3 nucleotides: TGTGCCGTAGGGGGCGTGGACACTGAAGCTTTCTTT.

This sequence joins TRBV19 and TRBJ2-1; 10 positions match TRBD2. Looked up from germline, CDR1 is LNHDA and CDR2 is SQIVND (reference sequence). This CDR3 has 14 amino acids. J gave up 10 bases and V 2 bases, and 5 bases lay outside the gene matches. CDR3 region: CASSISGRGGEQFF. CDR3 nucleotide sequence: TGTGCCAGTAGTATAAGCGGGAGGGGAGGGGAGCAGTTCTTC. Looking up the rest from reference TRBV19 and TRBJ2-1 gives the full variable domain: DGGITQSPKYLFRKEGQNVTLSCEQNLNHDAMYWYRQDPGQGLRLIYYSQIVNDFQKGDIAEGYSVSREKKESFPLTVTSAQKNPTAFYLCASSISGRGGEQFFGPGTRLTVL.

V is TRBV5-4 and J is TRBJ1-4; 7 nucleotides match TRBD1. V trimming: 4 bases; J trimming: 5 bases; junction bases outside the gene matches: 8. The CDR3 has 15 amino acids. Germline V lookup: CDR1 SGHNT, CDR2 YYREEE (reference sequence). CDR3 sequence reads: CASSPSGQQNEKLFF. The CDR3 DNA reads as TGTGCCAGCAGCCCATCGGGACAGCAAAATGAAAAACTGTTTTTT. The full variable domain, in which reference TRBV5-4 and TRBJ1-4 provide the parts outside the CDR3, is ETGVTQSPTHLIKTRGQQVTLRCSSQSGHNTVSWYQQALGQGPQFIFQYYREEENGRGNFPPRFSGLQFPNYSSELNVNALELDDSALYLCASSPSGQQNEKLFFGSGTQLSVL.

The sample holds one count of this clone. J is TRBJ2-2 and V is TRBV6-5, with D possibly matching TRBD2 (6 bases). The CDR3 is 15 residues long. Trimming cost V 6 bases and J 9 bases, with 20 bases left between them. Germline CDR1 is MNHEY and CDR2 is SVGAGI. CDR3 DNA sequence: TGTGCCAGCAGCCTCGGGACTGGCCGCGGGAGGGAGCTGTTTTTT. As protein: CASSLGTGRGRELFF.

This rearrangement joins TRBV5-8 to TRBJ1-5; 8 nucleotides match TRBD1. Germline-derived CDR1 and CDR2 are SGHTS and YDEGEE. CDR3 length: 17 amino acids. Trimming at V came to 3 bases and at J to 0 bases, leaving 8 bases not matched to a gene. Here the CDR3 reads CASSSGTGTHSNQPQHF. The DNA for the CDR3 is TGTGCCAGCAGCTCCGGGACAGGTACTCATAGCAATCAGCCCCAGCATTTT. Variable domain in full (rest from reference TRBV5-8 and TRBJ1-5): EAGVTQSPTHLIKTRGQQATLRCSPISGHTSVYWYQQALGLGLQFLLWYDEGEERNRGNFPPRFSGRQFPNYSSELNVNALELEDSALYLCASSSGTGTHSNQPQHFGDGTRLSIL.

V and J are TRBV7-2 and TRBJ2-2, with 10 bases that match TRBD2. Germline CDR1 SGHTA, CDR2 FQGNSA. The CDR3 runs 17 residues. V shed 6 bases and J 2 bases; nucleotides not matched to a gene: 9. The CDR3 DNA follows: TGTGCCAGCAGATTCTCACTAGCGGGACTTAACACCGGGGAGCTGTTTTTT. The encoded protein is CASRFSLAGLNTGELFF.

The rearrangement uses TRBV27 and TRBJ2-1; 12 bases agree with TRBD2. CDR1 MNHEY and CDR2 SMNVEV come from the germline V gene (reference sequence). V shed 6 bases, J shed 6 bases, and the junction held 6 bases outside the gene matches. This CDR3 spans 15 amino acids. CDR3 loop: CASSLRLAGANEQFF. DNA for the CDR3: TGTGCCAGCAGCCTGCGACTAGCGGGAGCCAATGAGCAGTTCTTC.

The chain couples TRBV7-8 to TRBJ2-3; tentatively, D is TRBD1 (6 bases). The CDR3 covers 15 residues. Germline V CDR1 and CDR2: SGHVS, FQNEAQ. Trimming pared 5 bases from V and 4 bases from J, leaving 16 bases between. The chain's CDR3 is CASSLQGLIADTQYF. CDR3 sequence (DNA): TGTGCCAGCAGCCTACAGGGTCTTATCGCAGATACGCAGTATTTT.

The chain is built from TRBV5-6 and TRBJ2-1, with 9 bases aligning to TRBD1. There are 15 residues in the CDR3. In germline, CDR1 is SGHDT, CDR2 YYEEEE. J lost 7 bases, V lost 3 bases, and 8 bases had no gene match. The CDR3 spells CASSYDRGWENEQFF. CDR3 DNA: TGTGCCAGCAGCTACGACAGGGGGTGGGAAAATGAGCAGTTCTTC.

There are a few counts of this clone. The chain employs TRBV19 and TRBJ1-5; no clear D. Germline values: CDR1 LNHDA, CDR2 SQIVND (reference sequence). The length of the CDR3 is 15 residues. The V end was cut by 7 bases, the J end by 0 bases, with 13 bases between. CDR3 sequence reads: CASTRTLYSNQPQHF. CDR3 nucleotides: TGTGCCAGTACCAGGACTCTATATAGCAATCAGCCCCAGCATTTT.

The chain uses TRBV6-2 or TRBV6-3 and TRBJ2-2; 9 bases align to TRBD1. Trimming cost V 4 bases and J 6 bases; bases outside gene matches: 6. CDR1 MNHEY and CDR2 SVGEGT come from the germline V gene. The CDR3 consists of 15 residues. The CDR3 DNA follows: TGTGCCAGCAGTTCGACAGGGGGTGAATCCGGGGAGCTGTTTTTT. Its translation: CASSSTGGESGELFF.

This chain's CDR3 is CASSQRTSGIIGGELFF. The CDR3 nucleotides read TGTGCCAGCAGCCAGCGGACTAGCGGGATTATTGGCGGGGAGCTGTTTTTT. The chain carries TRBV7-2 and TRBJ2-2; 12 bases align to TRBD2. Germline V gives CDR1 SGHTA, CDR2 FQGNSA. Trimming took 5 bases from V and 7 from J; bases not matched to a gene: 11. There are 17 residues in the CDR3.